This T cell receptor (beta chain) was captured in a study of cytomegalovirus exposure and HLA in healthy donors. Turning to the study itself: The 120 validation repertoires, a later analysis reported, used the same platform as the approximately 730 repertoires from the first cohort. Study results and caveats: First-cohort TCR clusters were later found to tend to co-occur in the approximately 120 validation repertoires. Among TCR beta chains, those listed as cytomegalovirus-associated numbered about 160. Most observed TCR sequences were rare, whereas some public TCRs were detected in many donors.

The table came from immunoSEQ multiplex PCR; TCRdb's copy has only in-frame clones and leaves some out. The data show 200,000 to 250,000 clones, roughly 84% seen once. For this clone: Its antigen remains unidentified. The junction shows a germline mismatch at one end, possibly a read error.

Germline V gene lookup returns CDR1 SSHAT and CDR2 FNYEAQ (reference sequence). The CDR3 runs 15 residues. The material sequenced was PBMCs. This TCR came from a woman in her twenties or thirties in good health and CMV-seropositive. The chain uses TRBV7-7 and TRBJ2-1, with a tentative D call TRBD2 (6 bases). The CDR3 protein is CASSLDGGTHNEQFF. CDR3 coding DNA: TGTGCTAGCAGCTTAGATGGCGGGACGCACAATGAGCAGTTCTTC.